This T cell receptor (beta chain) was sequenced during a study of blood T cell repertoires in COVID-19. Across the study: COVID-19 samples, acute and convalescent, were from the United States, Italy and Spain.

This CDR3 contains 15 residues. Germline CDR1 reads MNHNS; CDR2 reads SASEGT. Deletions cut 2 bases from V and 1 base from J, with 10 bases between. What the recovered Cohort 3 donors had was two negative PCRs, clearance, or symptom resolution. The repertoire was sequenced with immunoSEQ multiplex PCR; TCRdb's copy has only in-frame clones and lacks some. The table lists approximately 480,000 clones, roughly nine tenths of them singletons, with about 0.75% in the top ten. The source is a young woman who had recovered from COVID-19. Sequencing input: PBMCs or T cells enriched from blood (not recorded which). The chain is built from TRBV6-1 and TRBJ2-3; D may be TRBD1 (5 bases). This CDR3 reads CASSEWGLGTDTQYF. In nucleotides, the CDR3 is TGTGCCAGCAGTGAATGGGGCTTAGGCACAGATACGCAGTATTTT.